This T cell receptor (beta chain) was observed in a study of cytomegalovirus exposure and HLA in healthy donors. The PCR ran on 60 Vbeta and 13 Jbeta primers. Sequencing was performed with immunoSEQ multiplex PCR; in TCRdb, only in-frame clones are kept and a portion is missing. The profile covers under 150,000 clones, with 60% to 80% appearing a single time and about 1.7% taken by the ten largest. CDR1 and CDR2 (germline): SGHVS, FNYEAQ. V lost 5 bases, J lost 6 bases, and 10 bases stayed unmatched. This CDR3 is built from 14 residues. Input material: PBMCs. The sequence was collected from a woman in her 30s in good health and CMV-seronegative. This chain joins TRBV7-6 and TRBJ2-7; 7 bases fit TRBD2. The CDR3 is CASSPEVAGGEQYF. For the CDR3, the DNA is TGTGCCAGCAGCCCGGAGGTAGCGGGCGGCGAGCAGTACTTC.